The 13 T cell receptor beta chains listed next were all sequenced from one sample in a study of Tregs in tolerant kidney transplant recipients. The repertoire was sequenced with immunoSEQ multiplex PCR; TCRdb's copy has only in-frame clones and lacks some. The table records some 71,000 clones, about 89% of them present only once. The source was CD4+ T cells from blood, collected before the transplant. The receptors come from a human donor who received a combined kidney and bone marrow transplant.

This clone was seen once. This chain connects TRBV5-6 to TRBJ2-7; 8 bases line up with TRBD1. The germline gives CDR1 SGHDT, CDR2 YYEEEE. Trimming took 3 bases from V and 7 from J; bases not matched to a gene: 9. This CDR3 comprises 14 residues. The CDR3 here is CASSSSAGGDEQYF. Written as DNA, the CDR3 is TGTGCCAGCAGCTCCTCAGCAGGGGGCGATGAGCAGTACTTC.

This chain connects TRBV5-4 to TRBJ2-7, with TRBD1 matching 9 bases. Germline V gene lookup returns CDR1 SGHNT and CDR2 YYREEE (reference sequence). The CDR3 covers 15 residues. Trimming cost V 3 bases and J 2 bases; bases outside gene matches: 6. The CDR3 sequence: CASSSGQGSTYEQYF. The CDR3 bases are TGTGCCAGCAGCTCGGGACAGGGATCAACCTACGAGCAGTACTTC.

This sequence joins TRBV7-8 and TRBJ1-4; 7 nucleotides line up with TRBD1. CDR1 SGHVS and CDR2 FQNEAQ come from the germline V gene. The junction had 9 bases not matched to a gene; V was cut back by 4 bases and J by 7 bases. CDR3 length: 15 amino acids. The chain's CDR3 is CASSSTGALREKLFF. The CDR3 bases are TGTGCCAGCAGCTCAACAGGGGCGTTGCGTGAAAAACTGTTTTTT.

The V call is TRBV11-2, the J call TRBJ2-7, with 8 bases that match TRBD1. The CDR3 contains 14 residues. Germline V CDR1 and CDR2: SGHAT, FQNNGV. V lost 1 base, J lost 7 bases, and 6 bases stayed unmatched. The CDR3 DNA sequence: TGTGCCAGCAGCTTAGCGCAGGGGGCGGGGGAGCAGTACTTC. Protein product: CASSLAQGAGEQYF.

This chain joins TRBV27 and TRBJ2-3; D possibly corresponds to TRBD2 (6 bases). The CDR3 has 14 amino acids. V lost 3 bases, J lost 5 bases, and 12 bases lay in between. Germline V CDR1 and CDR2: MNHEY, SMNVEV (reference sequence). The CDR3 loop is CASSFDQGGDTQYF. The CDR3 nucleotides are TGTGCCAGCAGTTTCGACCAGGGAGGAGATACGCAGTATTTT.

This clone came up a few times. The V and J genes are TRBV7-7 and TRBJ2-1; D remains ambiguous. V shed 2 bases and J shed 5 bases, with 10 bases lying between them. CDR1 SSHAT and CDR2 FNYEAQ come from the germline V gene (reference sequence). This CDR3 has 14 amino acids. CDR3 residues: CASSLQDQDNEQFF. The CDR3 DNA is TGTGCCAGCAGCTTACAAGACCAGGACAATGAGCAGTTCTTC. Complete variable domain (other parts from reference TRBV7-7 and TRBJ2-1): GAGVSQSPRYKVTKRGQDVTLRCDPISSHATLYWYQQALGQGPEFLTYFNYEAQPDKSGLPSDRFSAERPEGSISTLTIQRTEQRDSAMYRCASSLQDQDNEQFFGPGTRLTVL.

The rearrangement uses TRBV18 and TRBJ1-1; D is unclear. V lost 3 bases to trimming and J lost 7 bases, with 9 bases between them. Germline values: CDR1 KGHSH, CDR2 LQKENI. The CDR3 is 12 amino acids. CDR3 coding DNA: TGTGCCAGCTCACCGACCCGGGGTGAAGCTTTCTTT. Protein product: CASSPTRGEAFF.

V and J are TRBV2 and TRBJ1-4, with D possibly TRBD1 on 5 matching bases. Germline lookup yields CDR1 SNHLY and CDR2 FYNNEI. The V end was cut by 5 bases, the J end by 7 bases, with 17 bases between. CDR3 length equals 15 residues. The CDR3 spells CASSYRAGNSEKLFF. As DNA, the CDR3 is TGTGCCAGCAGTTACCGCGCAGGGAATTCTGAAAAACTGTTTTTT. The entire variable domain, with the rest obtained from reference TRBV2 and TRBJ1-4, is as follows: EPEVTQTPSHQVTQMGQEVILRCVPISNHLYFYWYRQILGQKVEFLVSFYNNEISEKSEIFDDQFSVERPDGSNFTLKIRSTKLEDSAMYFCASSYRAGNSEKLFFGSGTQLSVL.

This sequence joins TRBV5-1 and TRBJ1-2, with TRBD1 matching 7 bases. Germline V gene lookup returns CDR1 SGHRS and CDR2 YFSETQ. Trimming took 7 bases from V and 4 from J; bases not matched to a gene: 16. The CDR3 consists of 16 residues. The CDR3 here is CASSSGDSLAIYGYTF. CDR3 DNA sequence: TGCGCCAGCTCATCGGGGGACAGCCTTGCGATCTATGGCTACACCTTC.

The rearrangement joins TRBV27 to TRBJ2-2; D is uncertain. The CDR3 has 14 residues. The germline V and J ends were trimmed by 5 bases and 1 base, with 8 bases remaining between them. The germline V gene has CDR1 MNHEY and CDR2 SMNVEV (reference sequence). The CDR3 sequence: CASSLNWNTGELFF. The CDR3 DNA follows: TGTGCCAGCAGTCTTAACTGGAACACCGGGGAGCTGTTTTTT.

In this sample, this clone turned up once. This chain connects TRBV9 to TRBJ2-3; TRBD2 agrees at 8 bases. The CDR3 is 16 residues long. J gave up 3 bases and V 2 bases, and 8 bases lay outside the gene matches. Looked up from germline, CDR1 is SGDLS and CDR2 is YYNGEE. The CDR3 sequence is CASSVGYSGDTDTQYF. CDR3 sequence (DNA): TGTGCCAGCAGCGTCGGTTATAGCGGGGATACAGATACGCAGTATTTT.

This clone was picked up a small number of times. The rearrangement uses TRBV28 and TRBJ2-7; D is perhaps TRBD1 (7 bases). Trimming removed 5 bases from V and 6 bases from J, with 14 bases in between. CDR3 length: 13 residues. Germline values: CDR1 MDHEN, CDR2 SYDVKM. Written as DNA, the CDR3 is TGTGCCAGCAGTCCGCAGGGGGGCCTCGAGCAGTACTTC. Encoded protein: CASSPQGGLEQYF. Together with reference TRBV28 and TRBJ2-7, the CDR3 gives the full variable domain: DVKVTQSSRYLVKRTGEKVFLECVQDMDHENMFWYRQDPGLGLRLIYFSYDVKMKEKGDIPEGYSVSREKKERFSLILESASTNQTSMYLCASSPQGGLEQYFGPGTRLTVT.

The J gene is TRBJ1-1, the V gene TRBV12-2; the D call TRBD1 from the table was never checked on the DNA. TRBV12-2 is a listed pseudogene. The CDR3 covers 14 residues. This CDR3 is CASRPDRVHTEAFF. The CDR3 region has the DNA TGTGCAAGTCGCCCCGACAGGGTCCACACTGAAGCTTTCTTT.